The subject of this entry is one T cell receptor (beta chain). The target antigen is unknown. Researchers took RNA transcripts and amplified the TCR beta CDR3 regions from them. The HTBI primer set served for first-round RT-PCR of the TCR CDR3. TCRdb ran MiXCR on the multiplex PCR reads and lists one entry per CDR3 protein. This sample has under 400,000 distinct CDR3 sequences, with 15% to 20% found just once. The sample belongs to a study of T cells in Graves' hyperthyroidism and ophthalmopathy. Broader study findings: Prediction of ophthalmopathy progression came a median approximately 7 months pre-onset. Most expanded thyroid clonotypes above 0.001 recurred in blood.

Patients aged 18 to 65 had newly diagnosed hyperthyroidism that had lasted under 2 months. The CDR3 has 13 amino acids. Germline V CDR1 and CDR2: SGHTA, FQGNSA. With V trimmed by 6 bases and J by 5 bases, 5 bases remained unmatched. This chain uses TRBV7-2 with TRBJ2-3, with 7 bases matching TRBD2. This receptor was identified in a woman aged 45-65 years with Graves' hyperthyroidism. Sample: blood. This chain's CDR3 is CASRFAGEDTQYF. CDR3 DNA: TGTGCCAGCAGATTTGCGGGAGAAGATACGCAGTATTTT.